This T cell receptor (beta chain) appears in the sequencing data of a study of blood T cell repertoires in COVID-19. At the level of the study: Specimens from acute and convalescent COVID-19 originated in the United States, Italy and Spain. T cells, B-cell-depleted T cells, or PBMCs provided the cDNA or gDNA that served as material.

Per the original methods: Reference gene primer amplification gave estimated nucleated cell counts. The method was immunoSEQ multiplex PCR; TCRdb's version includes in-frame clones alone and lacks a portion of them. Clone size and V and J calls were adopted from that table, with D and trimming inferred from the DNA. The sample carries about 270,000 clones, approximately 88% recorded once. The CDR3 consists of 15 residues. Trimming removed 1 base at V and 0 bases at J, with 10 bases between. Germline values: CDR1 LNHDA, CDR2 SQIVND (reference sequence). Input material: peripheral blood. The receptor's source is a man aged 50 or older with acute or convalescent COVID-19. The chain joins TRBV19 to TRBJ2-7; D gene unclear. The CDR3 spells CASSIGRSFSYEQYF. CDR3 sequence (DNA): TGTGCCAGTAGTATAGGCAGATCTTTCTCCTACGAGCAGTACTTC.